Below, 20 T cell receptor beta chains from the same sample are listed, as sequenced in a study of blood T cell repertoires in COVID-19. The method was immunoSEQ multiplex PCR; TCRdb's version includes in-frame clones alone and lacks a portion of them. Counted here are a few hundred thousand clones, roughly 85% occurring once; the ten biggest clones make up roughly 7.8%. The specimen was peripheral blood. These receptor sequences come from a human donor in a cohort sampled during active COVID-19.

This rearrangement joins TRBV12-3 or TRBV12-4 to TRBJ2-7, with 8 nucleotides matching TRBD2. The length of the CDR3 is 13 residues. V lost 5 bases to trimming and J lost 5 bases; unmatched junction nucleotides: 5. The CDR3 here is CASSIGGADEQYF. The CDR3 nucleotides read TGTGCCAGCAGTATCGGGGGGGCCGACGAGCAGTACTTC.

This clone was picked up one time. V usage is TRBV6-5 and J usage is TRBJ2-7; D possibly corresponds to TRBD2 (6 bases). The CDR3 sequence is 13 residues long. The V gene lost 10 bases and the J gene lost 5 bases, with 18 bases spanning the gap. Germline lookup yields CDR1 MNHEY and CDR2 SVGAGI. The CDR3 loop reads CATGGESPHEQYF. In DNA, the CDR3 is TGTGCCACCGGAGGGGAATCCCCCCACGAGCAGTACTTC.

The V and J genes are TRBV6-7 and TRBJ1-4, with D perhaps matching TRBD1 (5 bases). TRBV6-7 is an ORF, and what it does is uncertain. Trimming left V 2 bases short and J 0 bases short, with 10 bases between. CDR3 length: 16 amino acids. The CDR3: CASSYGTGATNEKLFF. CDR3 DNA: TGTGCCAGCAGTTACGGTACGGGGGCAACTAATGAAAAACTGTTTTTT.

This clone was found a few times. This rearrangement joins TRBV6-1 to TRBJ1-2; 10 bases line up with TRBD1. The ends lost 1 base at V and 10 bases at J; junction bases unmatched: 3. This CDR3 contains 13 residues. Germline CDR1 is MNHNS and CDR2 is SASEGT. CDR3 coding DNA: TGTGCCAGCAGTGAAGGGGGACAGGGGTACTACACCTTC. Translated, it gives CASSEGGQGYYTF.

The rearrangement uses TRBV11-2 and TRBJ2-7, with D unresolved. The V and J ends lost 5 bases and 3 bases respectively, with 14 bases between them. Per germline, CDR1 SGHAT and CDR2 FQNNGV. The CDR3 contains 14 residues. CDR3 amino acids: CASSPTENNYEQYF. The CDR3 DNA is TGTGCCAGCAGCCCTACAGAGAACAACTACGAGCAGTACTTC.

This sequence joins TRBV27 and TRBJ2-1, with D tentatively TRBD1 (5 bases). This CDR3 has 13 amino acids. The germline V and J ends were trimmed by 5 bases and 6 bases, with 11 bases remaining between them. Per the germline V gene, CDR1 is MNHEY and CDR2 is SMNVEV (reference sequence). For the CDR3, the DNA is TGTGCCAGCAGTGAGACAGAATTCAATGAGCAGTTCTTC. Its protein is CASSETEFNEQFF.

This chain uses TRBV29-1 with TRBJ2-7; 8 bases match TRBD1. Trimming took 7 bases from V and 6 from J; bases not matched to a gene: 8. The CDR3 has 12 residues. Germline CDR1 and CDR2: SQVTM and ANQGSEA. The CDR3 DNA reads TGCAGCGACGGACAGGGCGGCATCGAGCAGTACTTC. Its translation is CSDGQGGIEQYF.

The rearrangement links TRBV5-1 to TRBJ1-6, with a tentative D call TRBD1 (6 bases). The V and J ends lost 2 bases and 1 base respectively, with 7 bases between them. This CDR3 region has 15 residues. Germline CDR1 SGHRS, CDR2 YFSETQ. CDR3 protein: CASSLGGSYNSPLHF. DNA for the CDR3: TGCGCCAGCAGCTTAGGGGGATCCTATAATTCACCCCTCCACTTT.

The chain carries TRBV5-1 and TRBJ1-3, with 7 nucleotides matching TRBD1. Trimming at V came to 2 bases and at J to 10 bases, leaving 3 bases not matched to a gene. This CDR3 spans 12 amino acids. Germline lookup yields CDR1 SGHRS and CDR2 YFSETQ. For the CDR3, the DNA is TGCGCCAGCAGCTTCACAGGGGAAACCATATATTTT. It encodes CASSFTGETIYF.

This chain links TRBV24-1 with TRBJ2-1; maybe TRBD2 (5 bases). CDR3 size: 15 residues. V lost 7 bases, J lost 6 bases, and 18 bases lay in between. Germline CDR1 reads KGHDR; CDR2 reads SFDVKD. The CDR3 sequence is CATSSSIGNRNEQFF. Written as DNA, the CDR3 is TGTGCCACCAGCTCCTCTATCGGGAATCGCAATGAGCAGTTCTTC.

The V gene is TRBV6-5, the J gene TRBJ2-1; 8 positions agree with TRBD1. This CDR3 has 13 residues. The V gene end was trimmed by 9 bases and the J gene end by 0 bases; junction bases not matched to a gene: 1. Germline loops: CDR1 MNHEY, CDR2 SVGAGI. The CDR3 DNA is TGTGCCAGTACAGGGGGCTCCTACAATGAGCAGTTCTTC. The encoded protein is CASTGGSYNEQFF.

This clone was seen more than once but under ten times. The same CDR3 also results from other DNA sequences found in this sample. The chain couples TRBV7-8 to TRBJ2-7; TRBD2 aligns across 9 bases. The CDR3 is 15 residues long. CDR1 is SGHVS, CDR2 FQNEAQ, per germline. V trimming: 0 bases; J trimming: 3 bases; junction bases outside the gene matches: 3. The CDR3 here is CASSLASGGLYEQYF. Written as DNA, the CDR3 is TGTGCCAGCAGCTTAGCTAGCGGGGGCCTCTACGAGCAGTACTTC.

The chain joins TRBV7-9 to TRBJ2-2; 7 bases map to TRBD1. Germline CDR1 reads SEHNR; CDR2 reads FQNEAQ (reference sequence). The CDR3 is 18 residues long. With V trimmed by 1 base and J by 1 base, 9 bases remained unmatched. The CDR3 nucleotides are TGTGCCAGCAGCTTAGTCGAAGGGACAGACTGGAACACCGGGGAGCTGTTTTTT. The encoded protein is CASSLVEGTDWNTGELFF.

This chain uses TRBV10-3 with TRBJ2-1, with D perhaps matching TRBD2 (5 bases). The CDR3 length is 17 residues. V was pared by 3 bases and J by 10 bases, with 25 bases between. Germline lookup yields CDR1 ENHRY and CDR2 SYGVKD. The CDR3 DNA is TGTGCCATCAGTGAACCCCTTTTGGGTTCCCAAGGGAGAGAGCAGTTCTTC. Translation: CAISEPLLGSQGREQFF.

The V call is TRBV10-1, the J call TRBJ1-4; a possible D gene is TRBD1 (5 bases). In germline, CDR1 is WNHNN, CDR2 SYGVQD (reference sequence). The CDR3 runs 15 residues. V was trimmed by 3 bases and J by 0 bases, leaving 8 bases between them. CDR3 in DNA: TGCGCCAGCAGTGAAGACAGAGCAACTAATGAAAAACTGTTTTTT. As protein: CASSEDRATNEKLFF.

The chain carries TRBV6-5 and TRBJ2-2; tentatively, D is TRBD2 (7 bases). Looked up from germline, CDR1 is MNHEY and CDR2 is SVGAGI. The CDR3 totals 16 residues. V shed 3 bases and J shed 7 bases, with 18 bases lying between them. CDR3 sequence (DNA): TGTGCCAGCAGTTATTATCGGGGGGCGAGTAGCGGGGAGCTGTTTTTT. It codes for CASSYYRGASSGELFF.

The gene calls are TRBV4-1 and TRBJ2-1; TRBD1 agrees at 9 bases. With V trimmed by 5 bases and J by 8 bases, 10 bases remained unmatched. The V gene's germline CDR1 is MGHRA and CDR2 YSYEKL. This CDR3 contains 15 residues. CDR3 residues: CASSYSGTGFDEQFF. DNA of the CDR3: TGCGCCAGCAGCTACTCCGGGACAGGGTTCGATGAGCAGTTCTTC.

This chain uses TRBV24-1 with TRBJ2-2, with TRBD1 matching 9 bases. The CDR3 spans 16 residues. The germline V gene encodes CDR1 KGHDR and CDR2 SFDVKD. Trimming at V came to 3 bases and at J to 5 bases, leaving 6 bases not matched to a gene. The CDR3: CATSDTRTGETGELFF. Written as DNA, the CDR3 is TGTGCCACCAGTGATACCCGGACAGGGGAGACCGGGGAGCTGTTTTTT.

The CDR3 sequence: CASSGTRTETNEKLFF. For the CDR3, the DNA is TGTGCCAGCAGTGGGACCCGGACAGAGACTAATGAAAAACTGTTTTTT. The chain couples TRBV6-1 to TRBJ1-4, with a weak D call TRBD1 (6 bases). The CDR3 covers 16 residues. V lost 4 bases to trimming and J lost 2 bases, with 14 bases between them. Germline assignment: CDR1 MNHNS and CDR2 SASEGT.

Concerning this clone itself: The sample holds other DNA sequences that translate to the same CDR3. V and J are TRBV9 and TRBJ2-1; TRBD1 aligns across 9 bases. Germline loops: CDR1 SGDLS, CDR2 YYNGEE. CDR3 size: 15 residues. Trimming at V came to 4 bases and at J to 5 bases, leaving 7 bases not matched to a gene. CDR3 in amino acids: CASSPRGTGNNEQFF. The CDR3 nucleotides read TGTGCCAGCAGCCCCCGTGGGACAGGGAACAATGAGCAGTTCTTC.